This T cell receptor (beta chain) stems from a study of shared clonotypes between healthy human individuals. Every subset had its genomic DNA shared out evenly among several immunoSEQ plates. Some clones are missing from TCRdb's copy, which holds only in-frame ones; the method was immunoSEQ multiplex PCR. The sample carries over 850,000 clones, around 78% recorded once. V lost 3 bases and J lost 0, with 12 bases in between. The CDR3 extends over 15 amino acids. Germline assignment: CDR1 KGHSH and CDR2 LQKENI. This clone has only one observation. This sequence was found in a man between 18 and 35 years old in good health. Some clones in this sample may be carry-over from other donors' samples. The specimen sequenced was memory CD4+ T cells from PBMCs. As for subset: CD45RA-negative fraction. This chain joins TRBV18 and TRBJ2-7, with D perhaps TRBD1 or TRBD2 (5 bases each). CDR3: CASSPPRGDSYEQYF. The CDR3 nucleotides are TGTGCCAGCTCACCTCCACGGGGCGACTCCTACGAGCAGTACTTC.